This T cell receptor beta chain was recorded in a study of T cell changes during pregnancy in multiple sclerosis (dated by TCRdb to between 2019 and 2020). About the study as a whole: The study examined how the T cell repertoire changed over the course of pregnancy in women with multiple sclerosis.

To prepare the library, the immunoSEQ multiplex PCR assay was applied. This is the immuneACCESS table as TCRdb keeps it, with only in-frame sequences that have V and J called. A part of the clones is gone; compared with another copy, unresolved V genes explain less than half, and the rest is unexplained. The sample table lists tens of thousands of clones, 93% of them with a count of one. The ten most abundant clones make up less than 0.55% of the sample. On this clone: There is no known antigen for this receptor. Base-call qualities are not available, and no considerably larger clone is one nucleotide away.

Sequenced here: CD4+ T cells from peripheral blood mononuclear cells, sampled in the second trimester of pregnancy. The receptor's source is a female donor with multiple sclerosis, enrolled in a pregnancy study.

The DNA sequence is given as TGTGCCAGCAGAGTGAGCGGGTCCCTCGGGTATACGCAGTATTTT. It specifies CASRVSGSLGYTQYF. The chain couples TRBV6-5 to TRBJ2-3; the D segment could be TRBD2, given 6 matching bases. The CDR3 starts with the cysteine, ends with the phenylalanine, and has 15 residues. The only DNA kept is the CDR3, 45 bases in frame from the first base. CDR1 MNHEY and CDR2 SVGAGI were looked up in the germline V gene. V drops 6 bases and J drops 7 bases, leaving 20 bases in between.